The entry that follows covers one T cell receptor beta chain sequence. This clonotype was observed many times. No cognate antigen has been identified for it. No base quality information exists; no much larger clone differs at one position. Per the germline V gene (reference sequence), DFQATT is the CDR1 and SNEGSKA is the CDR2. The CDR3 sequence holds 13 residues, the cysteine and phenylalanine included. Only the CDR3 region is kept as DNA, spanning 39 bases read in frame from base 1. The germline ends are 4 bases apart after V is trimmed by 1 base and J by 1 base. The protocol used for the library was multiplex PCR. TCRdb shows the sequencer as Illumina HiSeq 4000. To build TCR beta libraries, CDR3 regions were amplified by Arm-PCR using iRepertoire HTBI primers. Before sequencing, the PCR products underwent gel purification. The authors' analysis ran thus. Across samples, 62 TRBV and approximately 15 TRBJ segments were identified and used for gene usage analysis of CDR3 amino acid clonotypes. Filtered high-quality paired reads were merged into contigs using COPE and FqMerger. BLAST was used to align contigs to IMGT TRBV, TRBD and TRBJ reference genes, with CDR3 defined following IMGT. Any clonotype with a frequency above 0.1% was classified as a highly expanded clone. Repertoire diversity was measured by Shannon entropy, and V-J evenness by the Gini coefficient. A clonotype was considered public if more than one individual shared it. TCRdb handled the public reads itself, with Q25 trimming in fastp and clone calling in MiXCR, and kept productive beta chains. Rows with one shared CDR3 protein collapse into an entry with the most common genes and DNA. The V and J calls reflect TCRdb's pipeline rather than the authors' work. This sample is represented by 550,000 to 700,000 distinct CDR3 sequences; about 15% of them were singletons. Around 13% of the sample is taken by the ten largest.

The data derive from a study of regulatory T cells in long-lasting Graves disease (dated by TCRdb to about 2021). Concerning the study at large: In the newly diagnosed Graves' disease group, patients had been taking antithyroid drugs for less than 3 months. The study took place in China and was registered as a clinical trial. This study used TCR sequencing and RNA sequencing of peripheral blood to compare persistent Graves' disease patients against newly diagnosed Graves' disease patients. A total of around 35 samples were covered by TCR sequencing, comprising about 13 persistent and roughly 20 newly diagnosed Graves' disease patients.

What the work shows at the level of the full study, not this receptor alone: Persistent patients shared more public clonotypes among themselves (roughly 2,700) than newly diagnosed patients did (over 950). Lower TCR Shannon entropy and fewer highly expanded clones were observed in persistent Graves' disease patients than in newly diagnosed patients, which suggested clonal expansion. The study examined only peripheral blood because the primary lesion, thyroid tissue, could not be accessed. The authors noted that the small sample size was a limitation that may lower accuracy. Preferential use of TRBV28, TRBJ1-2 and TRBJ2-5 was observed in persistent disease, whereas TRBV20-1 and TRBJ2-1 were favored in newly diagnosed disease. Sequencing and analysis were limited to the TCR beta chain.

The time point label corresponds to: newly diagnosed GD, antithyroid drugs for less than 3 months. For both TCR sequencing and RNA sequencing, RNA was extracted from PBMCs in TRIzol. The diagnosis of Graves' disease was made according to American Thyroid Association guidelines. Patients were recruited from an endocrinology department in Xi'an, China. Each patient gave about 9.1 milliliters of peripheral blood, collected in an EDTA anticoagulant tube. Ficoll Paque Plus density gradient separation was used to isolate PBMCs, and no further T cell sorting was done. RNA quality was checked with an Agilent 2100 Bioanalyzer and agarose gel, and concentration with a NanoDrop 2000. Separately, the same data were catalogued under a study of T cells in Graves' hyperthyroidism and ophthalmopathy. Drawing on the second study: A patient counted as having stable Graves' hyperthyroidism if no progression to ophthalmopathy occurred over 18 months of follow-up. Hyperthyroidism patients were newly diagnosed, had a disease duration of under 2 months, and were aged 18 to 65 years. Exclusion was applied to patients with uncontrolled infections, other autoimmune diseases, pregnancy or lactation. Clinical symptoms, serum thyroxine and TRAb, thyroid ultrasound, and orbital computed tomography formed the basis for the diagnoses. The TCR CDR3 was subjected to a first round of RT-PCR using the HTBI primer set and the Qiagen OneStep RT-PCR kit. Blood samples also contained most of the expanded thyroid clonotypes (frequency above 0.001), which suggests that blood repertoires may reflect thyroid immune responses. A 13 V-J signature model separated ophthalmopathy from stable hyperthyroidism, with around 88% sensitivity and 81% to 82% specificity in cross-validation and 80%/75% in testing. In validation, progression to ophthalmopathy was predicted by the model with more than 65% sensitivity and 72.22% specificity, a median of around 5.9 months before onset. To identify TCR V-J signatures that set the groups apart, the researchers used a discovery cohort of 100 patients, made up of under 45 with Graves' ophthalmopathy and about 59 with stable Graves' hyperthyroidism. Prospective prediction of ophthalmopathy was tested in an independent validation cohort consisting of under 20 hyperthyroidism patients and approximately 16 patients who later progressed to ophthalmopathy. The roughly 90 discovery patients were divided at random into training and test sets in a 7:3 ratio. Thyroid tissue and blood T-cell repertoires from over 5 Graves' hyperthyroidism patients were also compared in the study. After blood sampling, hyperthyroidism patients were treated with methimazole at a starting dose of 30 mg daily, and ophthalmopathy patients were treated with high-dose intravenous methylprednisolone. The libraries were constructed in a second round of multiplex PCR and then size-selected and purified. Paired-end sequencing of the libraries was performed with 100 bp reads on an Illumina HiSeq2000. SOAPnuke was used to process the raw data, with reads discarded if the reads contained adapters or uncalled bases, had a mean Phred below 15, or lacked an exact constant-primer or identifier match. COPE v1.2.5 was used to merge high-quality paired reads, and clonotypes were defined as unique nucleotide sequences. MiTCR v1.1 was used to align the clonotypes against IMGT TRBV, TRBD and TRBJ reference segments. Analysis was restricted to V-J combinations with a frequency above 0.0001, which covered 98% to 99.2% of repertoires. A TCS score was defined as the ratio of F50 (clonal expansion) to E x V (chaos), with BLOSUM62-based TCRdist applied between CDR3 peptides within each V-J. Welch's t-statistics and random forest reduced 500 to 550 V-J features to 13, which were used in a naive Bayes classifier (R e1071). No statistical method was used to set the sample size in advance, and investigators knew the group allocation. The paper describes TCR Vbeta CDR3 sequencing of roughly 130 peripheral blood samples, made up of 43 ophthalmopathy patients, approximately 76 hyperthyroidism patients and roughly 17 progressor patients.

This TCR was sampled from a man younger than 35 with Graves disease. Donor details come from another sample of the same person, matched by shared clones. Recombination connected TRBV20-1 to TRBJ2-2, with the identity of the D gene unclear. This material consisted of peripheral blood mononuclear cells (PBMCs), taken at new diagnosis, from a patient treated with antithyroid drugs. This receptor has the CDR3 CSARGGNTGELFF. Here is the DNA: TGCAGTGCTAGAGGGGGGAACACCGGGGAGCTGTTTTTT.